A selection of T cell receptor beta chains follows, all from one sample in a study of human T cells and chemical hapten exposure. One entry per CDR3 protein, called by TCRdb with MiXCR from the RACE reads. The sample has some 350,000 distinct CDR3 sequences; under 9% are singletons. This specimen consisted of whole blood, obtained in connection with sensitization to the hapten diphenylcyclopropenone (DPC). The receptors originated from a woman between 18 and 29 years old with alopecia areata. Some clones in this sample may be carry-over from other donors' samples. CDR3s include the opening cysteine and the closing phenylalanine or tryptophan. D genes are given only for firm matches. Expanded clones get a size class; other rows say once, few or many, or leave the size out.

v_gene,j_gene,abundance,d_gene,CDR3aa,CDR3nt
TRBV6-6,TRBJ2-3,NA,TRBD1,CASSKGQGTDTQYF,TGTGCCAGCAGCAAGGGACAGGGGACGGATACGCAGTATTTT
TRBV12-3/TRBV12-4,TRBJ2-5,many,NA,CASSLVGGRQETQYF,TGTGCCAGCAGTTTAGTCGGGGGGCGCCAAGAGACCCAGTACTTC
TRBV3-1,TRBJ1-1,few,NA,CASSQGPANTEAFF,TGTGCCAGCAGCCAAGGACCAGCGAACACTGAAGCTTTCTTT
TRBV4-1,TRBJ1-1,NA,TRBD1,CASSQDGTGNTEAFF,TGCGCCAGCAGCCAAGATGGGACAGGGAACACTGAAGCTTTCTTT
TRBV11-2,TRBJ1-1,few,TRBD1,CASSLSRGVMAFF,TGTGCCAGCAGCTTAAGCAGGGGGGTCATGGCTTTCTTT
TRBV7-2,TRBJ1-2,NA,TRBD1,CASSSRQGNWNYGYTF,TGTGCCAGCAGCTCCCGACAGGGGAATTGGAACTATGGCTACACCTTC
TRBV3-1,TRBJ2-6,many,NA,CASRSSSGANVLTF,TGTGCCAGCAGGTCTAGCTCTGGGGCCAACGTCCTGACTTTC
TRBV4-3,TRBJ1-6,NA,NA,CASSQEPHFSSYNSPLHF,TGCGCCAGCAGCCAAGAACCGCACTTCAGCTCCTATAATTCACCCCTCCACTTT
TRBV29-1,TRBJ2-3,few,TRBD1,CSVDGTGGTPDTQYF,TGCAGCGTTGATGGGACAGGGGGTACCCCAGATACGCAGTATTTT
TRBV2,TRBJ2-7,many,TRBD1,CASNQGARYEQYF,TGTGCCAGTAACCAGGGGGCGCGTTACGAGCAGTACTTC
TRBV7-8,TRBJ1-1,NA,TRBD1,CASSSRDRKNTEAFF,TGTGCCAGCAGCTCCCGGGACAGAAAGAACACTGAAGCTTTCTTT
TRBV5-1,TRBJ2-5,few,NA,CASSLDREQETQYF,TGCGCCAGCAGCTTAGACAGAGAACAAGAGACCCAGTACTTC
TRBV5-1,TRBJ1-5,few,NA,CASSLQRLGGNSNQPQHF,TGCGCCAGCAGCTTGCAGCGACTCGGCGGTAATAGCAATCAGCCCCAGCATTTT
TRBV7-2,TRBJ2-7,NA,NA,CASSVSGDYEQYF,TGTGCCAGCAGCGTATCCGGGGACTACGAGCAGTACTTC
TRBV20-1,TRBJ2-7,NA,NA,CSANQGLSEQYF,TGCAGTGCTAACCAGGGTCTGTCCGAGCAGTACTTC
TRBV10-3,TRBJ2-7,NA,TRBD2,CAISPAGEVTYEQYF,TGTGCCATCAGCCCCGCGGGGGAGGTTACCTACGAGCAGTACTTC
TRBV9,TRBJ2-5,many,NA,CASSVWGIEETQYF,TGTGCCAGCAGCGTTTGGGGAATAGAAGAGACCCAGTACTTC
TRBV6-5,TRBJ1-2,NA,NA,CASSTNRKNYGYTF,TGTGCCAGCAGTACCAACCGGAAAAACTATGGCTACACCTTC
TRBV7-2,TRBJ1-5,many,NA,CASSLVATPYSNQPQHF,TGTGCCAGCAGCTTAGTCGCGACACCGTATAGCAATCAGCCCCAGCATTTT
TRBV15,TRBJ2-1,NA,TRBD2,CATSMGGPYNEQFF,TGTGCCACCAGCATGGGAGGGCCCTACAATGAGCAGTTCTTC
TRBV20-1,TRBJ2-3,many,TRBD2,CSAPPTSGATDTQYF,TGCAGTGCTCCACCGACTAGCGGGGCAACAGATACGCAGTATTTT
TRBV3-1,TRBJ1-2,NA,NA,CASSQDLYRGYTF,TGTGCCAGCAGCCAAGATCTTTACCGTGGCTACACCTTC
TRBV7-3,TRBJ2-5,few,TRBD2,CASSSAGGPGETQYF,TGTGCCAGCAGCTCAGCGGGGGGGCCTGGAGAGACCCAGTACTTC
TRBV4-1,TRBJ2-5,few,TRBD1,CASSQATGVRETQYF,TGCGCCAGCAGCCAAGCCACAGGGGTCCGAGAGACCCAGTACTTC
TRBV2,TRBJ1-2,NA,TRBD1,CASMGSGRETGRGYTF,TGTGCCAGCATGGGGTCCGGGAGGGAGACAGGGAGAGGCTACACCTTC
TRBV5-5,TRBJ2-5,NA,NA,CASSLLALEGAQYF,TGTGCCAGCAGTCTACTTGCCCTGGAAGGGGCCCAGTACTTC
TRBV7-2,TRBJ2-5,NA,NA,CASSFQERETQYF,TGTGCCAGCAGCTTCCAGGAGAGAGAGACCCAGTACTTC
TRBV6-2/TRBV6-3,TRBJ1-4,NA,NA,CASSYSKIGEKLFF,TGTGCCAGCAGTTACTCGAAGATAGGTGAAAAACTGTTTTTT
TRBV5-5,TRBJ2-2,many,NA,CASSLAGRGLLNSGELFF,TGTGCCAGCAGCTTGGCCGGCCGGGGTCTGCTGAACAGCGGGGAGCTGTTTTTT
TRBV7-9,TRBJ1-4,few,NA,CASSLMTGQRNEKLFF,TGTGCCAGCAGCCTAATGACCGGACAGCGTAATGAAAAACTGTTTTTT
TRBV30,TRBJ2-3,NA,TRBD2,CAWRALAGEDTQYF,TGTGCCTGGAGGGCCCTAGCGGGGGAAGATACGCAGTATTTT
TRBV25-1,TRBJ2-7,many,NA,CASSDPRSTTEQYF,TGTGCCAGCAGTGACCCTAGGTCTACTACCGAGCAGTACTTC
TRBV7-2,TRBJ1-1,few,NA,CASSPQRRVSTEAFF,TGTGCCAGCAGCCCCCAGAGGAGGGTGAGCACTGAAGCTTTCTTT
TRBV18,TRBJ2-7,few,TRBD1,CARSTGGCEQYF,TGTGCCAGGTCTACAGGGGGCTGCGAGCAGTACTTC
TRBV7-9,TRBJ1-4,NA,TRBD1,CASSAGRHGTAVEGEKLFF,TGTGCCAGCAGCGCCGGCCGCCATGGGACAGCTGTAGAGGGTGAAAAACTGTTTTTT
TRBV9,TRBJ2-7,NA,NA,CASSPREGSSYEQYF,TGTGCCAGCAGCCCTCGTGAGGGAAGCTCCTACGAGCAGTACTTC
TRBV6-5,TRBJ1-2,NA,NA,CASRPGQLYGYTF,TGTGCCAGCAGACCGGGACAATTATATGGCTACACCTTC
TRBV27,TRBJ1-2,few,NA,CASSHVNQGDYGYTF,TGTGCCAGCAGCCATGTGAACCAAGGTGACTATGGCTACACCTTC
TRBV7-7,TRBJ2-5,NA,NA,CASSLSTFQETQYF,TGTGCTAGCAGCCTGTCGACATTCCAAGAGACCCAGTACTTC
TRBV5-1,TRBJ1-1,NA,NA,CASSLGYDTEAFF,TGCGCCAGCAGCTTGGGGTACGACACTGAAGCTTTCTTT
TRBV14,TRBJ2-3,NA,NA,CASSQERGLFTDTQYF,TGTGCCAGCAGCCAAGAGAGGGGGTTATTCACAGATACGCAGTATTTT
TRBV6-4,TRBJ1-1,NA,TRBD1,CASRGQGTEAFF,TGTGCCAGCAGGGGACAGGGCACTGAAGCTTTCTTT
TRBV4-1,TRBJ2-1,many,TRBD1,CASSQSMPDRGDDEQFF,TGCGCCAGCAGCCAAAGTATGCCGGACAGGGGTGACGATGAGCAGTTCTTC
TRBV2,TRBJ2-3,many,NA,CASSGFGTDTQYF,TGTGCCAGCTCAGGGTTCGGCACAGATACGCAGTATTTT
TRBV5-1,TRBJ2-3,few,NA,CASSLEQQSTDTQYF,TGCGCCAGCAGCTTGGAACAGCAGAGCACAGATACGCAGTATTTT
TRBV5-6,TRBJ2-2,few,NA,CASSVDRLDSHTGELFF,TGTGCCAGCAGCGTGGACCGGCTCGATTCGCACACCGGGGAGCTGTTTTTT
TRBV12-3/TRBV12-4,TRBJ2-3,many,NA,CASSLQDTQYF,TGTGCCAGCAGTTTACAGGATACGCAGTATTTT
TRBV12-3/TRBV12-4,TRBJ2-1,many,NA,CASSLLARNEQFF,TGTGCCAGCAGTTTACTAGCGCGGAATGAGCAGTTCTTC
TRBV20-1,TRBJ1-5,NA,NA,CSAWGERGQPQHF,TGCAGTGCTTGGGGGGAACGGGGTCAGCCCCAGCATTTT
TRBV5-1,TRBJ2-7,NA,NA,CASSAFFSYEQYF,TGCGCCAGCTCGGCCTTCTTTTCCTACGAGCAGTACTTC
TRBV20-1,TRBJ1-5,NA,NA,CSASTTGSNSNQPQHF,TGCAGTGCTAGTACGACAGGCTCGAATAGCAATCAGCCCCAGCATTTT
TRBV29-1,TRBJ2-7,NA,NA,CSVEGRPSSPYEQYF,TGCAGCGTTGAAGGACGGCCTAGCTCTCCCTACGAGCAGTACTTC
TRBV4-3,TRBJ1-5,many,NA,CASSQVEGSNQPQHF,TGCGCCAGCAGCCAAGTGGAGGGAAGCAATCAGCCCCAGCATTTT
TRBV4-3,TRBJ2-2,many,TRBD2,CASSPRGLAGTGELFF,TGCGCCAGCAGCCCTCGCGGACTAGCGGGGACCGGGGAGCTGTTTTTT
TRBV4-3,TRBJ1-2,few,NA,CASSQGTADLSGYTF,TGCGCCAGCAGCCAAGGGACGGCCGATTTAAGTGGCTACACCTTC
TRBV12-3/TRBV12-4,TRBJ2-7,many,NA,CASSARSSYEQYF,TGTGCCAGCAGTGCTAGGAGCTCCTACGAGCAGTACTTC
TRBV3-1,TRBJ2-3,few,TRBD2,CASSQRGGGASTDTQYF,TGTGCCAGCAGCCAAAGGGGCGGGGGGGCCAGCACAGATACGCAGTATTTT
TRBV7-2,TRBJ2-6,many,TRBD2,CASSLGLAGGSAGANVLTF,TGTGCCAGCAGCTTGGGACTAGCGGGGGGCTCCGCTGGGGCCAACGTCCTGACTTTC
TRBV28,TRBJ1-2,few,NA,CASSSYGYTF,TGTGCCAGCAGTTCCTATGGCTACACCTTC
TRBV12-3/TRBV12-4,TRBJ2-7,NA,TRBD1,CASSRGTGNPYEQYF,TGTGCCAGCAGTAGGGGGACAGGGAACCCCTACGAGCAGTACTTC